This TCR beta chain was captured in a study of radiation and T cells in renal cell carcinoma. Study background: Nephrectomy followed 15 Gy stereotactic body radiation by 4 weeks. The study, taken as a whole, reports: Baseline intratumoral clonotype presence is unknown without pretreatment biopsies. In blood, top tumor clones expanded by 2 weeks, shrinking by 4.

The CDR3 sequence is 13 residues long. CDR1 is WNHNN, CDR2 SYGVQD, per germline (reference sequence). V was trimmed by 8 bases and J by 5 bases, leaving 16 bases between them. Time point defined: blood 2 weeks post-SBRT. Treatment described: 15 Gy SBRT to primary tumor, nephrectomy 4 weeks later. The tumor was a clear cell renal cell carcinoma. Turning to this clone: Its target is not known.

The assay was immunoSEQ multiplex PCR, and TCRdb's table has in-frame clones only and misses some. The sample lists tens of thousands of clones, around 86% occurring once. The chain has TRBV10-1 and TRBJ2-7; perhaps TRBD2 as D (6 bases). This sequence originates from a woman between 45 and 60 years old with renal cell carcinoma. The input for sequencing was blood, taken from a patient whose treatment included radiotherapy and nephrectomy. In DNA, the CDR3 is TGCGCCAGCTCCTCCTTAGCGGACGACGAGCAGTACTTC. It encodes CASSSLADDEQYF.